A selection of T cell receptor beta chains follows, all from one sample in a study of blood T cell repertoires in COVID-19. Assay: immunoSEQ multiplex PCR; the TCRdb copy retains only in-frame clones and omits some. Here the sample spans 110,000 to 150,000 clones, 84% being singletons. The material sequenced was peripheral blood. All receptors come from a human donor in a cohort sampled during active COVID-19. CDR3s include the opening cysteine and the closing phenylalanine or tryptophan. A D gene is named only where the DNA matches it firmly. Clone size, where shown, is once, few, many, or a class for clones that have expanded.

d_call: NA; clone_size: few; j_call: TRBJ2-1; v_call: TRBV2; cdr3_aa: CASSGSGASYNEQFF; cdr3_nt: TGTGCCAGCAGTGGATCAGGGGCCTCCTACAATGAGCAGTTCTTC
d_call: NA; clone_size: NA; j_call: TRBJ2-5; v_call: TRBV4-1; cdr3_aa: CASSLASGETQYF; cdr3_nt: TGCGCCAGCAGCCTGGCGAGCGGCGAGACCCAGTACTTC
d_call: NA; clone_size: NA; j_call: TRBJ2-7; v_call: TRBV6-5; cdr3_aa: CASSTSGDRTYEQYF; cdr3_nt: TGTGCCAGCAGTACGTCAGGGGATCGAACCTACGAGCAGTACTTC
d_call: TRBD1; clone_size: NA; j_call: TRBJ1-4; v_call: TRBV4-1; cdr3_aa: CASSQFTGDGRNEKLFF; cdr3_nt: TGCGCCAGCAGCCAATTTACAGGGGATGGGCGAAATGAAAAACTGTTTTTT
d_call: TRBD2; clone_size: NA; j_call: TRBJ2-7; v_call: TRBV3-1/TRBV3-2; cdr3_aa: CASSQGERGYF; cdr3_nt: TGTGCCAGCAGCCAAGGAGAGCGGGGGTACTTC
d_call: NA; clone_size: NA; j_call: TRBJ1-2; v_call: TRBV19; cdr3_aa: CASSVDRYVNYGYTF; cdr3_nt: TGTGCCAGTAGCGTCGACAGATACGTTAACTATGGCTACACCTTC
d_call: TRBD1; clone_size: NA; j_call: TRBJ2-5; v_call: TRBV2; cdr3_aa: CANNQGAVQETQYF; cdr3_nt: TGTGCCAACAATCAGGGGGCGGTCCAAGAGACCCAGTACTTC
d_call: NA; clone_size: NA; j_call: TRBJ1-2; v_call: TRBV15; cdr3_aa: CATSRDQAGRDGYTF; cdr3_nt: TGTGCCACCAGCAGAGATCAGGCGGGGCGGGATGGCTACACCTTC
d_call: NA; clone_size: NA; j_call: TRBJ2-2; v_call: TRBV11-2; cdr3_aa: CASSLRGYTGELFF; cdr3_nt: TGTGCCAGCAGCCTCAGGGGTTACACCGGGGAGCTGTTTTTT
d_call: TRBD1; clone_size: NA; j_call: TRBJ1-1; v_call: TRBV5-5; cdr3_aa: CASSPRTGETEAFF; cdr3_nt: TGTGCCAGCAGCCCACGGACAGGGGAAACTGAAGCTTTCTTT
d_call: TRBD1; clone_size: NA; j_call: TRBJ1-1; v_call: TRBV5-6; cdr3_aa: CASSWGTGTGLNTEAFF; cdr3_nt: TGTGCCAGCAGCTGGGGGACCGGGACAGGATTGAACACTGAAGCTTTCTTT
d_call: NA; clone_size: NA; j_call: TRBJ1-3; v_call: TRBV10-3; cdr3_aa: CAISQTEHSGNTIYF; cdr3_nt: TGTGCCATCAGCCAGACGGAGCACTCTGGAAACACCATATATTTT
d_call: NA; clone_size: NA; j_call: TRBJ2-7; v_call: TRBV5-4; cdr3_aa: CASSLGTYYEQYF; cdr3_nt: TGTGCCAGCAGCTTGGGGACTTACTACGAGCAGTACTTC
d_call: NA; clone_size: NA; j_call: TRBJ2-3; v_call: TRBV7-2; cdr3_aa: CASSLGGPTDTQYF; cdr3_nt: TGTGCCAGCAGCTTGGGTGGGCCGACAGATACGCAGTATTTT
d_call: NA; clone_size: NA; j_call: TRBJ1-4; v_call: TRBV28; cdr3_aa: CASSLREKLFF; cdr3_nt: TGTGCCAGCAGTTTGCGCGAAAAACTGTTTTTT
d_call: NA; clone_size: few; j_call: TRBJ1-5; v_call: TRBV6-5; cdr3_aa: CASSRDNQPQHF; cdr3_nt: TGTGCCAGCAGCCGGGATAATCAGCCCCAGCATTTT
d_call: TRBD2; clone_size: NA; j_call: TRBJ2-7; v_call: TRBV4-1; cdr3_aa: CASSLAGAYEQYF; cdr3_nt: TGCGCCAGCAGCTTGGCGGGGGCCTACGAGCAGTACTTC
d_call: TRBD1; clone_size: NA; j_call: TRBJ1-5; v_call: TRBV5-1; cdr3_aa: CASSLEGDRNQPQHF; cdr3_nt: TGCGCCAGCAGCTTGGAGGGGGACAGAAATCAGCCCCAGCATTTT
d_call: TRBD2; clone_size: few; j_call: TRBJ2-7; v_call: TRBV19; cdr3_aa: CASSIRGDYEQYF; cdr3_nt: TGTGCCAGTAGTATCCGGGGGGACTACGAGCAGTACTTC
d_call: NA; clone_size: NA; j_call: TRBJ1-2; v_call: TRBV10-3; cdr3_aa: CAISEAQGYTF; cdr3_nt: TGTGCCATCAGTGAGGCTCAGGGCTACACCTTC
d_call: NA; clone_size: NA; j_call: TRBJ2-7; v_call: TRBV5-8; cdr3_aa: CASSLRSSYEQYF; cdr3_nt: TGTGCCAGCAGCTTGAGGAGCTCCTACGAGCAGTACTTC
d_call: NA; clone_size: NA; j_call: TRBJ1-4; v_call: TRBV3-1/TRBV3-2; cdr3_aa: CASSPAGIEKLFF; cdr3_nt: TGTGCCAGCAGTCCCGCGGGGATTGAAAAACTGTTTTTT
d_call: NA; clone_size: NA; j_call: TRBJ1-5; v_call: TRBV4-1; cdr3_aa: CASTRPGRCQPQHF; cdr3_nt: TGCGCCAGCACCCGACCAGGGCGTTGTCAGCCCCAGCATTTT
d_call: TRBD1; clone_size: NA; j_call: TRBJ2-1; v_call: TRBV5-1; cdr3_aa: CASSSGGQNNEQFF; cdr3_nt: TGCGCCAGCAGCTCTGGGGGACAGAACAATGAGCAGTTCTTC
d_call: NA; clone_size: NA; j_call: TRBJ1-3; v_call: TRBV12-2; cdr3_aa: CASRRCPQGSGNTIYF; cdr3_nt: TGTGCAAGTCGACGTTGCCCTCAGGGGTCCGGAAACACCATATATTTT
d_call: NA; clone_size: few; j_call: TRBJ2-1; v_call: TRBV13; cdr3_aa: CASSPRDSGPYNEQFF; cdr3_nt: TGTGCCAGCAGCCCCCGGGACAGCGGGCCTTACAATGAGCAGTTCTTC
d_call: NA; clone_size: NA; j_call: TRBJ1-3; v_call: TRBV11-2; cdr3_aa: CASSLNLQGRNTIYF; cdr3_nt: TGTGCCAGCAGCTTAAATTTACAGGGCCGAAACACCATATATTTT
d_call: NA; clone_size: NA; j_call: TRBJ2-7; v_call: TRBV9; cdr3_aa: CASSGSPHGSEQYF; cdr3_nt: TGTGCCAGCAGCGGGTCCCCCCATGGGAGCGAGCAGTACTTC
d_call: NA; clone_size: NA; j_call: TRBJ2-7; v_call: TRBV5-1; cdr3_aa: CASSPGVARDEQYF; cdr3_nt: TGCGCCAGCAGCCCGGGGGTGGCTAGGGACGAGCAGTACTTC
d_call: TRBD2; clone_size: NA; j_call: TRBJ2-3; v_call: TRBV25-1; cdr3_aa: CASSAGGRPDTQYF; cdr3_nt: TGTGCCAGCAGTGCGGGGGGACGTCCAGATACGCAGTATTTT
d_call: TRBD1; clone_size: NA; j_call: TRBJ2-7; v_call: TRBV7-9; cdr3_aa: CASSLAGTGYEQYF; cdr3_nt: TGTGCCAGCAGCTTAGCCGGGACAGGTTACGAGCAGTACTTC
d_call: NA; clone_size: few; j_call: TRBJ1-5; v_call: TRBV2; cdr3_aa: CASSEQYSNQPQHF; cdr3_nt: TGTGCCAGCAGTGAACAGTATAGCAATCAGCCCCAGCATTTT
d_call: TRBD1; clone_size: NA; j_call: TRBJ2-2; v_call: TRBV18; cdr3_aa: CASSHRDRGDTGELFF; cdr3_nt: TGTGCCAGCTCACACCGGGACAGGGGGGACACCGGGGAGCTGTTTTTT
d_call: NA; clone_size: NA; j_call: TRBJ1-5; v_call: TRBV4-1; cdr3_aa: CASSQDRNSNQPQHF; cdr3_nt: TGCGCCAGCAGCCAAGACAGGAATAGCAATCAGCCCCAGCATTTT
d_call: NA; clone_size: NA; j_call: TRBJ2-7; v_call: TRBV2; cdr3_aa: CASSRRGGDEQYF; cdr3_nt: TGTGCCAGCAGTAGGAGGGGCGGTGACGAGCAGTACTTC
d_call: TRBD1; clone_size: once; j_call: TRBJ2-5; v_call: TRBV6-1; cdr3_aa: CASSELARGRQETQYF; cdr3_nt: TGTGCCAGCAGTGAACTTGCAAGGGGGCGTCAAGAGACCCAGTACTTC
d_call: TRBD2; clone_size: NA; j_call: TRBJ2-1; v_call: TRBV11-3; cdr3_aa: CASSRGLAGYNEQFF; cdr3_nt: TGTGCCAGCAGCCGAGGTCTAGCGGGGTACAATGAGCAGTTCTTC
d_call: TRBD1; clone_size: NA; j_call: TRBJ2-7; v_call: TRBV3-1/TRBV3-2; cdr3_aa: CASRSGQGTSSEQYF; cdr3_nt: TGTGCCAGCAGGTCGGGACAGGGGACGTCCAGCGAGCAGTACTTC
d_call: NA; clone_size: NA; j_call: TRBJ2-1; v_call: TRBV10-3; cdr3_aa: CAISGGSYNEQFF; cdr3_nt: TGTGCCATCAGCGGGGGTTCGTACAATGAGCAGTTCTTC
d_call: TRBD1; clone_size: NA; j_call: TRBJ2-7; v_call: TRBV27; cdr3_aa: CASRRQGPYEQYF; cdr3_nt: TGTGCCAGCAGACGACAGGGGCCCTACGAGCAGTACTTC
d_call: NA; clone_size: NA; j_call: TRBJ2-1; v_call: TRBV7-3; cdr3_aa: CASSLRGKGNNEQFF; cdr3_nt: TGTGCCAGCAGCTTACGGGGGAAGGGAAACAATGAGCAGTTCTTC
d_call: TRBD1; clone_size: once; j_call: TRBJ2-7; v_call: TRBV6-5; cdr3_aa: CASSYGTGGEQYF; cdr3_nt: TGTGCCAGCAGTTACGGGACAGGGGGAGAGCAGTACTTC
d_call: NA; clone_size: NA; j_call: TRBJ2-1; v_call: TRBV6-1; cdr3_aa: CASSVQTVQGKNNEQFF; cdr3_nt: TGTGCCAGCAGTGTTCAGACAGTCCAGGGCAAGAACAATGAGCAGTTCTTC
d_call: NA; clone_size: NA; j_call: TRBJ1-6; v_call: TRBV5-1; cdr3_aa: CASSGVQGNNSPLHF; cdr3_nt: TGCGCCAGCAGCGGAGTGCAGGGGAATAATTCACCCCTCCACTTT
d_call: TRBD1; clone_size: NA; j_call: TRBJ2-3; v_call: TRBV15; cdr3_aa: CATSRVEGSRGLSTDTQYF; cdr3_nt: TGTGCCACCAGCAGAGTTGAGGGCTCGAGGGGGCTTAGCACAGATACGCAGTATTTT
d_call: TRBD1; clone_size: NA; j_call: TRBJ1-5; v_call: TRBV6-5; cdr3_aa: CASSQSGGQNQPQHF; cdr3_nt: TGTGCCAGCAGCCAATCAGGGGGGCAAAATCAGCCCCAGCATTTT
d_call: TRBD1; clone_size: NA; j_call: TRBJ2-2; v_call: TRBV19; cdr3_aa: CASTSGTGGTGELFF; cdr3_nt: TGTGCCAGTACTTCCGGGACAGGGGGCACCGGGGAGCTGTTTTTT
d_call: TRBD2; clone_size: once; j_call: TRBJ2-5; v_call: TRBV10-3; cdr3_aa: CAISKLAGPDQETQYF; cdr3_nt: TGTGCCATCAGTAAGCTAGCGGGGCCAGACCAAGAGACCCAGTACTTC
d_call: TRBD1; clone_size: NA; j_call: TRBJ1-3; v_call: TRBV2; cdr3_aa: CASSGDRGPGNTIYF; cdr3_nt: TGTGCCAGCAGTGGGGACAGGGGGCCAGGAAACACCATATATTTT
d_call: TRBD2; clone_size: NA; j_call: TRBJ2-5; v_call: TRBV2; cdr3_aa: CASSEGAGGKETQYF; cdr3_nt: TGTGCCAGCAGTGAAGGAGCGGGGGGGAAAGAGACCCAGTACTTC
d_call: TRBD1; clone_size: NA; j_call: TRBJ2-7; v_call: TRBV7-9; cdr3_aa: CASSFGTGMGEQYF; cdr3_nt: TGTGCCAGCAGCTTCGGGACAGGGATGGGGGAGCAGTACTTC
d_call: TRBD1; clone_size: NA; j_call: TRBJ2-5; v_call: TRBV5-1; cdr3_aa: CASSLAGQGSETQYF; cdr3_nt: TGCGCCAGCAGCTTGGCCGGACAGGGGAGCGAGACCCAGTACTTC
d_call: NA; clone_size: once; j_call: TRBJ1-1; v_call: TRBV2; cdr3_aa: CASSERQGRTEAFF; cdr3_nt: TGTGCCAGCAGTGAACGGCAGGGAAGGACTGAAGCTTTCTTT